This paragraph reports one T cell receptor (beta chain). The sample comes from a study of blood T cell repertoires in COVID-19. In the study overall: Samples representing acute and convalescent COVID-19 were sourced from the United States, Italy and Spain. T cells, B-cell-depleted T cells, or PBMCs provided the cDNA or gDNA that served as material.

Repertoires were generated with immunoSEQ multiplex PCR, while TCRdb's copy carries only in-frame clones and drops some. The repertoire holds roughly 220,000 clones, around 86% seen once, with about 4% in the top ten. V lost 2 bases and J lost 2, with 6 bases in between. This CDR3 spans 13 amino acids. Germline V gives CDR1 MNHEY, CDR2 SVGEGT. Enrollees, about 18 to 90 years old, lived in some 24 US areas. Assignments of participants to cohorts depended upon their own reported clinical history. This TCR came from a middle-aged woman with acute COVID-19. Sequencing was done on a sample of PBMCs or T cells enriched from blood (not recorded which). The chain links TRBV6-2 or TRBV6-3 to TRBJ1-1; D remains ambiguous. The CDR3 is CASSYSRNTEAFF. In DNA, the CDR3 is TGTGCCAGCAGTTACAGCCGAAACACTGAAGCTTTCTTT.